The 26 T cell receptor beta chains in this list originate from one sample, sequenced in a study of T cells in Graves' hyperthyroidism and ophthalmopathy. Using RNA transcripts as the source, TCR beta CDR3 regions were amplified. With the HTBI primer set, the TCR CDR3 went through a first round of RT-PCR. TCRdb reanalysed the multiplex PCR reads using MiXCR and keeps one entry per CDR3 protein. The table lists some 550,000 distinct CDR3 sequences, 20% of them singletons. Sequences were obtained from blood. The source is a man between 18 and 35 years old with Graves' hyperthyroidism.

The genes are TRBV2 and TRBJ1-2; unclear D gene. The CDR3 has 13 residues. V lost 5 bases, J lost 7 bases, and 14 bases lay in between. Germline CDR1 reads SNHLY; CDR2 reads FYNNEI. CDR3 residues: CASSTVSWVGYTF. In DNA, the CDR3 is TGTGCCAGCAGTACAGTGTCCTGGGTTGGCTACACCTTC.

This clonotype showed up many times. The rearrangement uses TRBV19 and TRBJ2-4, with D perhaps TRBD2 (6 bases). The germline V and J ends were trimmed by 10 bases and 0 bases, with 13 bases remaining between them. The CDR3 extends over 14 amino acids. Germline V gene sequence: CDR1 LNHDA, CDR2 SQIVND (reference sequence). In DNA form, the CDR3 reads TGTGCCACTGGGGACGGGGGAGCCAAAAACATTCAGTACTTC. It codes for CATGDGGAKNIQYF.

The chain combines TRBV20-1 with TRBJ2-1; D call uncertain. Between the trimmed V and J ends, which lost 5 bases and 8 bases, there was a span of 10 bases. CDR3 length: 11 residues. The germline V gene has CDR1 DFQATT and CDR2 SNEGSKA (reference sequence). The DNA of the CDR3 is TGCAGTGCTTCTCGGGCGGATGAGCAGTTCTTC. It is translated as CSASRADEQFF.

This clonotype was counted ten times or more. V is TRBV30 and J is TRBJ2-7, with D tentatively TRBD1 (6 bases). The germline CDR1 and CDR2 sequences are GTSNPN and SVGIG (reference sequence). The V gene lost 0 bases and the J gene lost 2 bases, with 14 bases spanning the gap. There are 15 residues in the CDR3. The chain's CDR3 is CAWSVTRQATYEQYF. The CDR3 DNA follows: TGTGCCTGGAGTGTAACAAGACAGGCTACCTACGAGCAGTACTTC.

This clonotype appeared many times. V usage is TRBV30 and J usage is TRBJ1-2; 9 bases align to TRBD1. CDR3 length: 15 residues. CDR1 and CDR2 (germline): GTSNPN, SVGIG (reference sequence). V lost 8 bases and J lost 4; bases outside the gene matches: 14. The CDR3 region is CAHHEGTGSGYGYTF. The CDR3, as DNA: TGTGCCCACCATGAGGGGACAGGGAGCGGCTATGGCTACACCTTC.

This clonotype was found a few times. The chain carries TRBV7-8 and TRBJ1-1; D ambiguous. Deletions cut 4 bases from V and 1 base from J, with 7 bases between. The germline gives CDR1 SGHVS, CDR2 FQNEAQ. This CDR3 is 13 amino acids long. DNA of the CDR3: TGTGCCAGCAGCTCGTCGAGGAACACTGAAGCTTTCTTT. Translating gives CASSSSRNTEAFF.

The chain couples TRBV7-9 to TRBJ1-6; 9 bases align to TRBD1. The CDR3 spans 15 residues. Germline V lookup: CDR1 SEHNR, CDR2 FQNEAQ (reference sequence). Trimming cost V 4 bases and J 9 bases; bases outside gene matches: 7. The CDR3 DNA sequence: TGTGCCAGCAGCTATTCGGACAGGGGAATTTCACCCCTCCACTTT. This sequence encodes CASSYSDRGISPLHF.

This clonotype was seen repeatedly, ten times or more. The rearrangement joins TRBV28 to TRBJ1-2; D possibly corresponds to TRBD1 (6 bases). Trimming removed 7 bases at V and 4 bases at J, with 7 bases between. CDR1 and CDR2 (germline): MDHEN, SYDVKM. The CDR3 spans 11 residues. The chain's CDR3 is CASTTGYGYTF. In DNA, the CDR3 is TGTGCCAGCACGACAGGCTATGGCTACACCTTC.

The sample holds many counts of this clonotype. Relative to the germline gene, one junction end is altered; a read error may explain this. The chain links TRBV19 to TRBJ1-5, with unresolved D. Germline CDR1 reads LNHDA; CDR2 reads SQIVND (reference sequence). The CDR3 covers 13 residues. CDR3 sequence reads: CASSMLRNQPPHF. In DNA, the CDR3 is TGTGCCAGTAGTATGCTCCGAAATCAGCCCCCGCATTTT.

The rearrangement links TRBV19 to TRBJ2-5; 10 positions match TRBD2. The germline gives CDR1 LNHDA, CDR2 SQIVND (reference sequence). Trimming took 4 bases from V and 2 from J; bases not matched to a gene: 16. The CDR3 is made up of 19 amino acids. The CDR3 DNA is TGTGCCAGTAGTACTCACGCATTGATTGGACTAGCGGCTCAAGAGACCCAGTACTTC. It translates to CASSTHALIGLAAQETQYF.

In its sample, this clonotype was seen many times. The CDR3 bases are TGTGCCAGTAAAGTGGGGTCCTTTGCCTACGAGCAGTACTTC. Its protein is CASKVGSFAYEQYF. The V gene is TRBV6-1, the J gene TRBJ2-7; the D is unclear. Germline CDR1 and CDR2: MNHNS and SASEGT. V shed 9 bases and J shed 2 bases, with 17 bases lying between them. The CDR3 length is 14 residues.

There are many counts of this clonotype. V and J are TRBV11-2 and TRBJ1-5; D possibly corresponds to TRBD1 (5 bases). CDR1 and CDR2 from the germline V gene are SGHAT and FQNNGV. V was pared by 6 bases and J by 7 bases, with 19 bases between. This CDR3 comprises 15 residues. The CDR3 is CASSLRAGEGQPQHF. CDR3 sequence (DNA): TGTGCCAGCAGTCTTAGGGCGGGGGAAGGACAGCCCCAGCATTTT.

This clonotype was seen many times. This chain joins TRBV28 and TRBJ1-1, with TRBD1 identical over 9 bases. Trimming removed 5 bases from V and 5 bases from J; junction bases left unmatched: 9. The germline V gene has CDR1 MDHEN and CDR2 SYDVKM. The CDR3 runs 15 residues. In DNA, the CDR3 is TGTGCCAGCAGTATAGGGGATGACAGGGGGACTGAAGCTTTCTTT. It yields the protein CASSIGDDRGTEAFF.

This clonotype came up many times. This chain uses TRBV19 with TRBJ1-2; 8 nucleotides line up with TRBD1. The CDR3 loop spans 15 amino acids. Germline assignment: CDR1 LNHDA and CDR2 SQIVND (reference sequence). Trimming at V came to 5 bases and at J to 6 bases, leaving 11 bases not matched to a gene. CDR3 DNA: TGTGCCAGTAGTTCGCCGCGCAGGGGGCGTAATGGCTACACCTTC. Translated, it gives CASSSPRRGRNGYTF.

This clonotype has ten or more counts. The rearrangement uses TRBV6-1 and TRBJ1-3, with no clear D. CDR3 length: 16 residues. The V end was cut by 6 bases, the J end by 1 base, with 16 bases between. Germline CDR1 reads MNHNS; CDR2 reads SASEGT. The CDR3 sequence: CASSPYGKDSGNTIYF. The DNA of the CDR3 is TGTGCCAGCAGCCCGTACGGGAAGGATTCTGGAAACACCATATATTTT.

The gene calls are TRBV27 and TRBJ1-1; 9 bases agree with TRBD1. V shed 6 bases and J 1 base; nucleotides not matched to a gene: 9. The CDR3 is 16 amino acids. Germline V gives CDR1 MNHEY, CDR2 SMNVEV (reference sequence). The chain's CDR3 is CASSHSRGQGNTEAFF. For the CDR3, the DNA is TGTGCCAGCAGCCACTCTCGGGGACAGGGGAACACTGAAGCTTTCTTT.

Many counts were recorded for this clonotype. Written as DNA, the CDR3 is TGTGCCAGCACCCTGGACTTTTACGAGCAGTACTTC. It is translated as CASTLDFYEQYF. The chain uses TRBV2 and TRBJ2-7; D might be TRBD2 (5 bases). V was trimmed by 7 bases and J by 4 bases, leaving 11 bases between them. Germline-derived CDR1 and CDR2 are SNHLY and FYNNEI. This CDR3 spans 12 amino acids. Supplemented by reference TRBV2 and TRBJ2-7, the full variable domain reads EPEVTQTPSHQVTQMGQEVILRCVPISNHLYFYWYRQILGQKVEFLVSFYNNEISEKSEIFDDQFSVERPDGSNFTLKIRSTKLEDSAMYFCASTLDFYEQYFGPGTRLTVT.

This clonotype was recorded at least ten times. CDR3 in DNA: TGTGCCAGCAGTTTATCGGGAGGGTCCGAGCAGTACTTC. Translating it yields CASSLSGGSEQYF. The V and J genes are TRBV27 and TRBJ2-7; 7 nucleotides line up with TRBD2. The CDR3 is 13 amino acids. V shed 0 bases and J 6 bases; nucleotides not matched to a gene: 2. CDR1 and CDR2 from the germline V gene are MNHEY and SMNVEV (reference sequence).

This clonotype was found many times. The chain couples TRBV11-3 to TRBJ2-5; a possible D gene is TRBD1 (6 bases). V lost 6 bases and J 4 bases, leaving 9 bases between the germline ends. The CDR3 loop spans 12 amino acids. Germline-derived CDR1 and CDR2 are SGHNT and YENEEA. This chain's CDR3 is CASSRGSETQYF. The CDR3 nucleotides are TGTGCCAGCAGTAGGGGGTCAGAGACCCAGTACTTC. The variable domain in full, with the rest retrieved from reference TRBV11-3 and TRBJ2-5, is EAGVVQSPRYKIIEKKQPVAFWCNPISGHNTLYWYLQNLGQGPELLIRYENEEAVDDSQLPKDRFSAERLKGVDSTLKIQPAELGDSAVYLCASSRGSETQYFGPGTRLLVL.

This clonotype came up many times. This chain joins TRBV7-9 and TRBJ2-2, with D perhaps matching TRBD2 (6 bases). This CDR3 has 14 residues. Trimming took off 7 bases at V and 4 bases at J, with 13 bases between the two ends. Per germline, CDR1 SEHNR and CDR2 FQNEAQ (reference sequence). The CDR3 region has the DNA TGTGCCAGCACCACCCCGGAGGGCACCGGGGAGCTGTTTTTT. Its protein is CASTTPEGTGELFF.

This clonotype was detected ten times or more. The genes are TRBV7-2 and TRBJ2-5; D not certain. Germline CDR1 reads SGHTA; CDR2 reads FQGNSA. V lost 6 bases and J lost 5, with 16 bases in between. There are 14 residues in the CDR3. CDR3 amino acids: CASSPRSGSETQYF. CDR3 nucleotide sequence: TGTGCCAGCAGTCCCAGATCCGGGTCGGAGACCCAGTACTTC.

This clonotype came up a few times. This chain uses TRBV3-1 with TRBJ1-2; tentative D call: TRBD1 (6 bases). Between the trimmed V and J ends, which lost 4 bases and 3 bases, there was a span of 18 bases. CDR3 length equals 16 residues. Germline CDR1 and CDR2: LGHDT and YNNKEL (reference sequence). This CDR3 reads CASSPHLDSSYYGYTF. CDR3 sequence (DNA): TGTGCCAGCAGCCCGCACCTGGACAGCAGTTACTATGGCTACACCTTC.

This clonotype showed up many times. The CDR3 DNA reads as TGTGCCAGCAGTTTAGAGGGGGCGGCGAACACTGAAGCTTTCTTT. Translating it yields CASSLEGAANTEAFF. This chain links TRBV28 with TRBJ1-1; 7 nucleotides line up with TRBD1. V lost 2 bases to trimming and J lost 1 base; unmatched junction nucleotides: 4. The germline V gene has CDR1 MDHEN and CDR2 SYDVKM. CDR3 length: 15 residues.

The sample holds many counts of this clonotype. The chain is built from TRBV27 and TRBJ2-7; 10 bases are a match to TRBD1. V lost 6 bases and J lost 3; bases outside the gene matches: 8. The CDR3 is 15 residues long. Germline V lookup: CDR1 MNHEY, CDR2 SMNVEV (reference sequence). CDR3 residues: CASRLTGTGVYEQYF. For the CDR3, the DNA is TGTGCCAGCAGACTGACCGGGACAGGGGTCTACGAGCAGTACTTC.

The rearrangement joins TRBV27 to TRBJ1-2; possibly TRBD1 for D (5 bases). V gave up 8 bases and J gave up 8 bases, with 21 bases separating them. CDR1 and CDR2 from the germline V gene are MNHEY and SMNVEV (reference sequence). The CDR3 contains 14 residues. The CDR3 here is CASSYSLQAGGYTF. For the CDR3, the DNA is TGTGCCAGCTCATATTCCCTACAGGCGGGCGGCTACACCTTC.

A word on this clonotype: The CDR3 does not close with the conserved phenylalanine or tryptophan, likely indicating a read error. This chain uses TRBV28 with TRBJ1-1; the D is unclear. The CDR3 extends over 12 amino acids. The V gene lost 8 bases and the J gene lost 6 bases, with 13 bases spanning the gap. Per germline, CDR1 MDHEN and CDR2 SYDVKM. CDR3 sequence (DNA): TGTGCCAGCGTAAAGCCCTACGCTGAAGCTTTCTCT. Translation gives CASVKPYAEAFS.